The TCR beta chain described here comes from a study of blood T cell repertoires in COVID-19. The CDR3 is made up of 16 amino acids. V lost 5 bases and J lost 2, with 18 bases in between. Per the germline V gene, CDR1 is SGHAT and CDR2 is FQNNGV. Method: immunoSEQ multiplex PCR; TCRdb's copy keeps in-frame clones and lacks some. The sample records fewer than 450,000 clones, roughly 88% being singletons. This sequence was found in a woman aged 40 to 49 with acute COVID-19. The sample consisted of PBMCs or T cells enriched from blood (not recorded which). The J gene is TRBJ2-5, the V gene TRBV11-2; the D gene is possibly TRBD2 (6 bases). CDR3 sequence: CASSLTDGSFQETQYF. Written as DNA, the CDR3 is TGTGCCAGCAGCCTAACCGACGGGAGCTTTCAAGAGACCCAGTACTTC.